This TCR beta chain was obtained from a study of CD8+ T cells in alopecia areata. Overall study context: For 6 to 18 months, tofacitinib was taken, and 6 months off drug followed. The percentage of affected scalp area served as the score of severity for treated patients. Study-level findings and limits: Normal skin's resident alphabeta T cells are sequenced alongside lesional scalp T cells.

cDNA serving as the sequencing template came from extracted, reverse transcribed RNA. Using immunoSEQ multiplex PCR, the repertoire was profiled, and TCRdb retains in-frame clones only, with some absent. This sample carries more than 150,000 clones, around 56% of them seen once, and the ten largest clones take roughly 3.3%. About this clone: Its specificity is not known.

Germline CDR1 is LGHNA and CDR2 is YNFKEQ. Trimming took 1 base from V and 4 from J; bases not matched to a gene: 8. The length of the CDR3 is 18 residues. Regarding treatment: oral pan-JAK inhibitor, 5-10 mg twice daily. Both peripheral blood and punch biopsies of lesional scalp skin were obtained from patients who had alopecia areata. Here the sequenced sample was CD4+ T cells sorted from blood, taken at week 4, from a patient treated with tofacitinib. The clonotype was recovered from a human donor with alopecia areata. The J gene is TRBJ2-5, the V gene TRBV4-2; TRBD2 matches at 14 bases. The CDR3 nucleotides read TGTGCCAGCAGCCAAGCGGGGACTAGCGGGGGATCAGGAGAGACCCAGTACTTC. This encodes CASSQAGTSGGSGETQYF.